The 21 T cell receptor beta chains reported below all come from one sample, sequenced in a study of brain T cells in children with intractable seizures. Generated by immunoSEQ multiplex PCR, the TCRdb table keeps only in-frame clones and is missing some. The data contain around 70,000 clones, about 93% of them seen just once; the ten biggest clones take up over 1.5%. The starting material was peripheral blood, obtained at surgery. The receptors were sampled from a boy less than two years old with tuberous sclerosis and intractable seizures.

The table lists this clone with a count of one. This chain uses TRBV5-1 with TRBJ2-3; TRBD1 or TRBD2 may be the D gene (5 bases each). The CDR3 extends over 16 amino acids. Germline V gene data show CDR1 as SGHRS and CDR2 as YFSETQ. V shed 0 bases and J shed 2 bases, with 13 bases lying between them. The CDR3 DNA sequence: TGCGCCAGCAGCTTGGACGGGGCCACTACCACAGATACGCAGTATTTT. Protein product: CASSLDGATTTDTQYF.

The rearrangement uses TRBV4-1 and TRBJ1-1; D might be TRBD1 (5 bases). The CDR3 covers 17 residues. Trimming removed 3 bases from V and 0 bases from J, with 17 bases in between. CDR1 is MGHRA and CDR2 is YSYEKL in the germline V gene. The CDR3, as DNA: TGCGCCAGCAGCCATCTCGACAGTTCTATTATGAACACTGAAGCTTTCTTT. Amino acid sequence: CASSHLDSSIMNTEAFF.

This sequence joins TRBV6-5 and TRBJ1-5; 7 bases fit TRBD1. V shed 8 bases and J 2 bases; nucleotides not matched to a gene: 3. This CDR3 spans 13 amino acids. Germline-derived CDR1 and CDR2 are MNHEY and SVGAGI. CDR3 sequence: CASYRGGNQPQHF. The CDR3 DNA follows: TGTGCCAGCTACAGGGGAGGCAATCAGCCCCAGCATTTT.

The rearrangement joins TRBV19 to TRBJ2-5; 11 bases fit TRBD2. Germline V gene data show CDR1 as LNHDA and CDR2 as SQIVND (reference sequence). V trimming: 3 bases; J trimming: 3 bases; junction bases outside the gene matches: 9. The CDR3 runs to 17 residues. The CDR3 protein is CASSIGASTSGEETQYF. The CDR3, as DNA: TGTGCCAGTAGTATCGGGGCCTCGACTAGCGGGGAAGAGACCCAGTACTTC.

A single count supports this clone. The chain carries TRBV29-1 and TRBJ2-3; D gene uncertain. Germline assignment: CDR1 SQVTM and CDR2 ANQGSEA. V was trimmed by 4 bases and J by 2 bases, leaving 7 bases between them. CDR3 size: 12 residues. The CDR3 region has the DNA TGCAGCGTTGTTCAGGACACAGATACGCAGTATTTT. Amino acid sequence: CSVVQDTDTQYF.

The V gene is TRBV12-3 or TRBV12-4, the J gene TRBJ2-1; TRBD2 is a possible D gene (6 bases). CDR3 length: 12 residues. The V end lost 3 bases, the J end lost 12 bases, and 12 bases lay between the germline ends. CDR3 sequence reads: CASSFTGSWQFF. CDR3 nucleotides: TGTGCCAGCAGTTTCACCGGGAGCTGGCAGTTCTTC.

Only a few counts were recorded for this clone. The CDR3, as DNA: TGTGCCAGCAGCCAAATGAGGACCCAGAGGGTCTACGAGCAGTACTTC. Its translation is CASSQMRTQRVYEQYF. The gene calls are TRBV3-1 (or the pseudogene TRBV3-2) and TRBJ2-7; D may be TRBD2 (5 bases). The V end was cut by 2 bases, the J end by 3 bases, with 17 bases between. Germline loops: CDR1 LGHDT, CDR2 YNNKEL (reference sequence). The CDR3 runs 16 residues.

This clone was seen a few times. V usage is TRBV2 and J usage is TRBJ1-2, with D possibly being TRBD1 (5 bases). Germline V CDR1 and CDR2: SNHLY, FYNNEI. The CDR3 extends over 14 amino acids. Trimming took off 7 bases at V and 6 bases at J, with 18 bases between the two ends. In DNA form, the CDR3 reads TGTGCCAGCAAGGGAGAGGCAGGGATGGATGGCTACACCTTC. This sequence encodes CASKGEAGMDGYTF.

The gene calls are TRBV3-1 (or the pseudogene TRBV3-2) and TRBJ1-1; D is possibly TRBD1 (5 bases). In germline, CDR1 is LGHDT, CDR2 YNNKEL (reference sequence). The CDR3 contains 14 residues. V was clipped by 2 bases and J by 2 bases, with 9 bases between them. For the CDR3, the DNA is TGTGCCAGCAGCCAAAGCGACAGTAACACTGAAGCTTTCTTT. Translation gives CASSQSDSNTEAFF.

As for this clone: An end of the junction differs from the germline gene, which may be a read error. The chain carries TRBV4-1 and TRBJ1-1; D ambiguous. CDR1 and CDR2 (germline): MGHRA, YSYEKL. The CDR3 spans 15 residues. The CDR3 region is CASSEDPSLNTEAFF. CDR3 nucleotide sequence: TGCGCCAGCAGCGAAGACCCCAGCTTGAACACTGAAGCTTTCTTT.

The V and J genes are TRBV6-2 or TRBV6-3 and TRBJ1-5; tentatively, D is TRBD1 (6 bases). V was shortened by 4 bases and J by 7 bases, with 17 bases between the two germline ends. The CDR3 consists of 15 residues. Germline V lookup: CDR1 MNHEY, CDR2 SVGEGT. The CDR3: CASSSPGATGQPQHF. DNA for the CDR3: TGTGCCAGCAGTTCCCCGGGGGCCACGGGGCAGCCCCAGCATTTT.

V usage is TRBV6-5 and J usage is TRBJ1-4; TRBD1 might be the D (6 bases). V was cut by 9 bases and J by 8 bases, with 19 bases left in between. There are 14 residues in the CDR3. CDR1 and CDR2 from the germline V gene are MNHEY and SVGAGI. CDR3 bases: TGTGCCAGTAGACGGGACAATAGCGACGAAAAACTGTTTTTT. Protein product: CASRRDNSDEKLFF.

This chain uses TRBV5-1 with TRBJ2-7, with a possible D match to TRBD2 (5 bases). The CDR3 extends over 14 amino acids. Looked up from germline, CDR1 is SGHRS and CDR2 is YFSETQ. Trimming cost V 4 bases and J 3 bases, with 14 bases left between them. CDR3 coding DNA: TGCGCCAGCAGCAAGGCCCTTCGGGACTACGAGCAGTACTTC. It translates to CASSKALRDYEQYF.

This chain uses TRBV19 with TRBJ2-2, with D possibly being TRBD1 (6 bases). CDR3 length equals 17 residues. Germline V gene sequence: CDR1 LNHDA, CDR2 SQIVND (reference sequence). V gave up 0 bases and J gave up 0 bases, with 11 bases separating them. CDR3 DNA sequence: TGTGCCAGTAGTATAGATTCAAGGGGGTCGAACACCGGGGAGCTGTTTTTT. Translated, it gives CASSIDSRGSNTGELFF.

V is TRBV19 and J is TRBJ2-1; 7 positions agree with TRBD2. The length of the CDR3 is 16 residues. Germline values: CDR1 LNHDA, CDR2 SQIVND (reference sequence). Losses at the gene ends were 5 bases for V and 0 bases for J; bases not matched to a gene: 7. The CDR3 loop reads CASSVLRGGSYNEQFF. The CDR3 DNA reads as TGTGCCAGTAGTGTCCTACGCGGGGGCTCCTACAATGAGCAGTTCTTC.

The rearrangement joins TRBV13 to TRBJ2-7, with 10 nucleotides matching TRBD1. CDR1 is PRHDT, CDR2 FYEKMQ, per germline (reference sequence). This CDR3 region has 15 residues. Trimming cost V 6 bases and J 6 bases; bases outside gene matches: 11. The CDR3 protein is CASRMTGGLAGEQYF. The DNA of the CDR3 is TGTGCCAGCAGGATGACAGGGGGCCTTGCCGGCGAGCAGTACTTC.

This chain joins TRBV29-1 and TRBJ2-3; D is unresolved. Trimming pared 3 bases from V and 4 bases from J, leaving 8 bases between. CDR3 size: 12 residues. Looked up from germline, CDR1 is SQVTM and CDR2 is ANQGSEA. In DNA, the CDR3 is TGCAGCGTTGAGTCCCAGGCAGATACGCAGTATTTT. Its translation: CSVESQADTQYF.

This chain links TRBV7-3 with TRBJ1-1, with no clear D. The CDR3 consists of 13 residues. Germline assignment: CDR1 SGHTA and CDR2 FQGTGA. V was shortened by 2 bases and J by 5 bases, with 9 bases between the two germline ends. CDR3 DNA sequence: TGTGCCAGCAGCTTAGGGTCGGGGACTGAAGCTTTCTTT. This codes for CASSLGSGTEAFF.

This chain links TRBV28 with TRBJ2-5; a weak D match, TRBD2 (5 bases). Germline lookup yields CDR1 MDHEN and CDR2 SYDVKM. The CDR3 is 16 amino acids. V was cut by 4 bases and J by 1 base, with 16 bases left in between. The CDR3 bases are TGTGCCAGCAGTTCTTTCCGGGGAATAGGCCAAGAGACCCAGTACTTC. Its protein product is CASSSFRGIGQETQYF.

The chain has TRBV11-2 and TRBJ2-1, with D tentatively TRBD2 (6 bases). The CDR3 length is 15 residues. Germline V CDR1 and CDR2: SGHAT, FQNNGV. V lost 1 base and J 2 bases, leaving 9 bases between the germline ends. This CDR3 is CASSLGEATYNEQFF. CDR3 bases: TGTGCCAGCAGCTTAGGGGAGGCAACCTACAATGAGCAGTTCTTC.

The chain has TRBV19 and TRBJ1-1; D is perhaps TRBD1 (6 bases). Germline V gives CDR1 LNHDA, CDR2 SQIVND (reference sequence). CDR3 size: 17 residues. Trimming removed 2 bases from V and 4 bases from J, with 20 bases in between. CDR3 protein: CASSISRGARLVTEAFF. DNA for the CDR3: TGTGCCAGTAGTATATCCAGGGGAGCTCGTTTGGTCACTGAAGCTTTCTTT.